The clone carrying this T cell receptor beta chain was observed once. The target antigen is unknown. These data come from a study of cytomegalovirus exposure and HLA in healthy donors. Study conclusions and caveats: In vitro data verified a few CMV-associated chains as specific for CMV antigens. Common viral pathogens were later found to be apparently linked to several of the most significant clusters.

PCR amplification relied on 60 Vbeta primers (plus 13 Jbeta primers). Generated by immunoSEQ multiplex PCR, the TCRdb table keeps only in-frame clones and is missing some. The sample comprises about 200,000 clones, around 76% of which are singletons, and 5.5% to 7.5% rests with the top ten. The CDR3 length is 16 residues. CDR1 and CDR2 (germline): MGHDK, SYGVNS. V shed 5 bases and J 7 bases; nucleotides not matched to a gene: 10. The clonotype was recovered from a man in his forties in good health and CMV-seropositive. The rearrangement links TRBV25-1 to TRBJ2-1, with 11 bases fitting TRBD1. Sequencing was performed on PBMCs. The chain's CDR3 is CASSPLGQGARNEQFF. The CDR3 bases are TGTGCCAGCAGTCCTCTCGGACAGGGGGCGCGGAATGAGCAGTTCTTC.